These 13 T cell receptor beta chains were all obtained from the same sample, sequenced in a study of blood T cell repertoires in COVID-19. Here immunoSEQ multiplex PCR was the method, and the copy in TCRdb shows in-frame clones only, minus some. The sample consists of 78,000 or so clones, about 80% of them appearing once. Sequencing was carried out using peripheral blood. Source of these receptors: a human donor in a cohort sampled during active COVID-19.

V is TRBV28 and J is TRBJ1-3; D ambiguous. V was trimmed by 2 bases and J by 0 bases, leaving 2 bases between them. The germline V gene encodes CDR1 MDHEN and CDR2 SYDVKM. This CDR3 spans 13 amino acids. The CDR3 DNA reads TGTGCCAGCAGTTTACTCTCTGGAAACACCATATATTTT. Its translation is CASSLLSGNTIYF.

The chain employs TRBV7-8 and TRBJ2-7; D is perhaps TRBD2 (6 bases). The CDR3 runs 15 residues. Germline CDR1 SGHVS, CDR2 FQNEAQ. V lost 4 bases to trimming and J lost 3 bases, with 16 bases between them. CDR3 bases: TGTGCCAGCAGCTCCCCCCGGGAGACCCTCTACGAGCAGTACTTC. This encodes CASSSPRETLYEQYF.

The chain joins TRBV7-3 to TRBJ2-4; 8 bases match TRBD1. Per the germline V gene, CDR1 is SGHTA and CDR2 is FQGTGA. The ends lost 5 bases at V and 1 base at J; junction bases unmatched: 10. The length of the CDR3 is 17 residues. CDR3 in amino acids: CASSLGQGEPAKNIQYF. In nucleotides, the CDR3 is TGTGCCAGCAGCCTAGGACAGGGAGAACCGGCCAAAAACATTCAGTACTTC.

This chain connects TRBV19 to TRBJ2-2; TRBD1 agrees at 11 bases. The germline gives CDR1 LNHDA, CDR2 SQIVND (reference sequence). This CDR3 has 14 residues. The J segment lost 3 bases and the V segment lost 8 bases, leaving 2 bases of the junction unmatched. CDR3 in amino acids: CASPGQGDTGELFF. CDR3 in DNA: TGTGCCAGTCCGGGACAGGGGGACACCGGGGAGCTGTTTTTT.

This chain connects TRBV5-1 to TRBJ1-1, with D maybe TRBD1 (5 bases). Trimming left V 7 bases short and J 10 bases short, with 17 bases between. The CDR3 totals 12 residues. Germline-derived CDR1 and CDR2 are SGHRS and YFSETQ. The CDR3 reads CASCPGEGRAFF. CDR3 DNA sequence: TGCGCCAGCTGCCCCGGGGAGGGGAGAGCTTTCTTT.

The J gene is TRBJ1-5, the V gene TRBV19; maybe TRBD1 (6 bases). Germline V gives CDR1 LNHDA, CDR2 SQIVND (reference sequence). V shed 6 bases and J shed 6 bases, with 18 bases lying between them. CDR3 length: 15 amino acids. The CDR3 loop is CASSPGTLSGQPQHF. Here the CDR3 DNA reads TGTGCCAGTAGCCCCGGGACACTCTCAGGTCAGCCCCAGCATTTT.

The gene calls are TRBV5-1 and TRBJ1-2; 12 bases line up with TRBD1. Trimming took 4 bases from V and 8 from J; bases not matched to a gene: 3. This CDR3 is built from 13 residues. The germline CDR1 and CDR2 sequences are SGHRS and YFSETQ. CDR3 in amino acids: CASSRDRGLGYTF. The CDR3, as DNA: TGCGCCAGCAGCCGGGACAGGGGGCTGGGCTACACCTTC.

V gene TRBV11-2 combines with J gene TRBJ2-1; the match to TRBD2 covers 7 bases. Germline lookup yields CDR1 SGHAT and CDR2 FQNNGV. The CDR3 runs 15 residues. The trim removed 7 bases at V and 6 bases at J, leaving 12 bases unmatched. In nucleotides, the CDR3 is TGTGCCAGCACCCTTAGGAGGCGCGGGAGCAATGAGCAGTTCTTC. Protein sequence: CASTLRRRGSNEQFF. Complete variable domain (other parts from reference TRBV11-2 and TRBJ2-1): EAGVAQSPRYKIIEKRQSVAFWCNPISGHATLYWYQQILGQGPKLLIQFQNNGVVDDSQLPKDRFSAERLKGVDSTLKIQPAKLEDSAVYLCASTLRRRGSNEQFFGPGTRLTVL.

The CDR3 loop is CASSSGGRRSTDTQYF. The DNA for the CDR3 is TGTGCCAGCAGCTCGGGCGGGCGTCGGAGCACAGATACGCAGTATTTT. The gene calls are TRBV5-5 and TRBJ2-3, with D possibly being TRBD2 (5 bases). Germline-derived CDR1 and CDR2 are SGHKS and YYEKEE (reference sequence). The germline V and J ends were trimmed by 3 bases and 0 bases, with 14 bases remaining between them. The length of the CDR3 is 16 residues.

V usage is TRBV7-9 and J usage is TRBJ1-5; a weak D match, TRBD1 (5 bases). In germline, CDR1 is SEHNR, CDR2 FQNEAQ (reference sequence). V was trimmed by 0 bases and J by 10 bases, leaving 13 bases between them. The CDR3 is made up of 14 amino acids. The DNA for the CDR3 is TGTGCCAGCAGCTTAGCAGGGGCTTTAGGCCCCCAGCATTTT. This encodes CASSLAGALGPQHF. The complete variable domain, with remaining parts taken from reference TRBV7-9 and TRBJ1-5, reads DTGVSQNPRHKITKRGQNVTFRCDPISEHNRLYWYRQTLGQGPEFLTYFQNEAQLEKSRLLSDRFSAERPKGSFSTLEIQRTEQGDSAMYLCASSLAGALGPQHFGDGTRLSIL.

The V call is TRBV9, the J call TRBJ2-3; D is perhaps TRBD2 (6 bases). This CDR3 comprises 14 residues. Trimming shortened V by 4 bases and J by 4 bases, and 13 bases separated the two germline ends. Germline CDR1 reads SGDLS; CDR2 reads YYNGEE. The CDR3 DNA sequence: TGTGCCAGCAGCCCTACGACTAGTTCAGATACGCAGTATTTT. It specifies CASSPTTSSDTQYF.

The chain employs TRBV28 and TRBJ1-4; 11 bases map to TRBD1. The CDR3 consists of 15 residues. Germline-derived CDR1 and CDR2 are MDHEN and SYDVKM. J gave up 11 bases and V 3 bases, and 8 bases lay outside the gene matches. CDR3 nucleotide sequence: TGTGCCAGCAGTTTCCCCGGGACAGGGGGGATCAAACTGTTTTTT. Protein: CASSFPGTGGIKLFF.

This rearrangement joins TRBV7-2 to TRBJ1-1; D unresolved. Germline V lookup: CDR1 SGHTA, CDR2 FQGNSA. V was clipped by 8 bases and J by 4 bases, with 14 bases between them. This CDR3 is 13 amino acids long. Here the CDR3 DNA reads TGTGCCAGCGCCCAGGTGGCAGGCACTGAAGCTTTCTTT. This translates into CASAQVAGTEAFF.